This T cell receptor (delta chain) was documented in a study of γδ T cells in repeated Plasmodium falciparum infection. As for the study in general: Malian samples came from no-transmission periods or across acute febrile malaria episodes.

This clone was seen a few times. The likely explanation is a read error, given a far larger clone one base away. The same CDR3 is also encoded by other DNA sequences in this sample. TCRdb redid the clone calls on the multiplex PCR reads with CATT. The profile covers 50,000 or so delta-chain clones, with around 1.6% appearing a single time and over 7.5% taken by the ten largest. The source of this sequence is a pool of human donors (malaria-infected and uninfected, not separated). The sample comprised gamma-delta T cells from blood.

CDR3: CALGEVFLPSTLGINSDKLIF. The CDR3 DNA is TGTGCTCTTGGGGAGGTATTCCTACCCTCAACGCTGGGAATCAATAGCGATAAACTCATCTTT. The chain carries TRDV1 and TRDJ1, with TRDD2 matching 7 bases. Here the J gene came from matching the DNA to germline, since TCRdb omits it. Germline V CDR1 and CDR2: TSWWSYY, QGS. V lost 3 bases, J lost 4 bases, and 26 bases stayed unmatched. CDR3 length: 21 residues.